This TCR beta chain was sequenced during a study of blood T cell repertoires in COVID-19. The count of this clone is one. The assay was immunoSEQ multiplex PCR, and TCRdb's table has in-frame clones only and misses some. Among tens of thousands of clones listed, about 70% were seen once. The CDR3 has 16 amino acids. J was trimmed by 6 bases and V by 5 bases; bases with no gene match: 8. The germline gives CDR1 SGHTA, CDR2 FQGNSA. Sequenced material: peripheral blood. The gene calls are TRBV7-2 and TRBJ2-2, with 11 nucleotides matching TRBD2. This receptor was obtained from a human donor in a cohort sampled during active COVID-19. Written as DNA, the CDR3 is TGTGCCAGCAGCCAGCTAGCGGGAGGTTTGGCCGGGGAGCTGTTTTTT. It is translated as CASSQLAGGLAGELFF.